Below are 28 T cell receptor beta chains sequenced from a single sample in a study of blood T cell repertoires in COVID-19. Data came from immunoSEQ multiplex PCR; TCRdb stores just in-frame clones and leaves some out. The sample shows 250,000 to 350,000 clones, around 90% of them seen only once. The sequenced sample was PBMCs or T cells enriched from blood (not recorded which). These TCRs come from a woman aged 25 to 45 who had recovered from COVID-19.

This sequence joins TRBV7-2 and TRBJ2-5; the D is unclear. With 2 bases removed from V and 8 bases from J, the gap between germline ends came to 12 bases. The CDR3 covers 13 residues. Germline-derived CDR1 and CDR2 are SGHTA and FQGNSA. This CDR3 reads CASSLFKLVTQYF. CDR3 nucleotides: TGTGCCAGCAGCTTATTCAAACTCGTAACCCAGTACTTC.

The rearrangement links TRBV11-3 to TRBJ2-1; TRBD2 is a possible D gene (5 bases). The CDR3 is made up of 16 amino acids. Germline V gives CDR1 SGHNT, CDR2 YENEEA. V was cut by 1 base and J by 9 bases, with 19 bases left in between. CDR3 in DNA: TGTGCCAGCAGCTTAGGCGTCGGGGAAGGATACGGTGAGCAGTTCTTC. Amino acid sequence: CASSLGVGEGYGEQFF.

The gene calls are TRBV7-6 and TRBJ2-5; 10 bases fit TRBD2. V trimming: 5 bases; J trimming: 5 bases; junction bases outside the gene matches: 23. Germline CDR1 and CDR2: SGHVS and FNYEAQ. The CDR3 sequence is 20 residues long. CDR3 sequence (DNA): TGTGCCAGCAGCCTCGCCCCGCTGTCCGTAAGACTAGCGGGTCGGGAGACCCAGTACTTC. Its protein is CASSLAPLSVRLAGRETQYF.

The gene calls are TRBV11-3 and TRBJ1-1, with a weak D call TRBD1 (5 bases). This CDR3 contains 14 residues. V was clipped by 5 bases and J by 4 bases, with 14 bases between them. Germline V gene lookup returns CDR1 SGHNT and CDR2 YENEEA. CDR3 sequence reads: CASSVGPEVTEAFF. For the CDR3, the DNA is TGTGCCAGCAGCGTGGGGCCTGAGGTCACTGAAGCTTTCTTT.

The chain is built from TRBV20-1 and TRBJ2-1, with D possibly TRBD1 on 6 matching bases. V lost 2 bases and J 10 bases, leaving 9 bases between the germline ends. Germline CDR1 DFQATT, CDR2 SNEGSKA (reference sequence). This CDR3 spans 11 amino acids. The CDR3 DNA reads TGCAGTGCTAGATGGGGGCTAGAGCAGTTCTTC. Translation: CSARWGLEQFF.

This sequence joins TRBV5-1 and TRBJ1-6, with a tentative D call TRBD1 (6 bases). Per germline, CDR1 SGHRS and CDR2 YFSETQ. The CDR3 spans 18 residues. Trimming cost V 4 bases and J 0 bases, with 17 bases left between them. The chain's CDR3 is CASSLEPGQSSYNSPLHF. In DNA form, the CDR3 reads TGCGCCAGCAGCCTGGAGCCGGGACAAAGCTCCTATAATTCACCCCTCCACTTT.

The V and J genes are TRBV9 and TRBJ1-4; D remains unclear. The CDR3 spans 15 residues. The germline V gene has CDR1 SGDLS and CDR2 YYNGEE. Trimming pared 0 bases from V and 1 base from J, leaving 7 bases between. CDR3 amino acids: CASSVGTITNEKLFF. DNA of the CDR3: TGTGCCAGCAGCGTAGGAACTATAACTAATGAAAAACTGTTTTTT.

The rearrangement links TRBV30 to TRBJ1-4; tentatively, D is TRBD1 (6 bases). CDR3 length equals 14 residues. The V gene lost 7 bases and the J gene lost 8 bases, with 20 bases spanning the gap. Germline CDR1 and CDR2: GTSNPN and SVGIG (reference sequence). The CDR3 DNA is TGTGCCTTACAGTACAGGGCAATGGACGAAAAACTGTTTTTT. It translates to CALQYRAMDEKLFF.

About this clone: Other DNA sequences in the sample encode the same CDR3. V gene TRBV30 combines with J gene TRBJ2-7; D uncertain. The V gene's germline CDR1 is GTSNPN and CDR2 SVGIG (reference sequence). CDR3 length: 11 residues. The germline V and J ends were trimmed by 2 bases and 3 bases, with 5 bases remaining between them. The CDR3 reads CAWSRGYEQYF. The DNA for the CDR3 is TGTGCCTGGAGTCGAGGCTACGAGCAGTACTTC.

This chain uses TRBV27 with TRBJ2-7; TRBD2 agrees at 9 bases. The CDR3 runs 16 residues. Germline CDR1 MNHEY, CDR2 SMNVEV (reference sequence). The J segment lost 3 bases and the V segment lost 10 bases, leaving 16 bases of the junction unmatched. CDR3 DNA: TGTGCCACCCGGAGACTAGCGGATCACGTTTTCTACGAGCAGTACTTC. Translated, it gives CATRRLADHVFYEQYF.

The genes are TRBV3-1 (or the pseudogene TRBV3-2) and TRBJ2-2; TRBD1 matches 7 bases. This CDR3 spans 15 amino acids. CDR1 LGHDT and CDR2 YNNKEL come from the germline V gene (reference sequence). Unmatched junction bases numbered 6, after V lost 3 bases and J lost 5 bases. In nucleotides, the CDR3 is TGTGCCAGCAGCCAGACAGGGTTTATAACCGGGGAGCTGTTTTTT. This sequence encodes CASSQTGFITGELFF.

V gene TRBV5-4 combines with J gene TRBJ2-1; 9 bases map to TRBD1. This CDR3 comprises 14 residues. CDR1 and CDR2 from the germline V gene are SGHNT and YYREEE (reference sequence). The ends lost 2 bases at V and 7 bases at J; junction bases unmatched: 4. The CDR3 DNA reads TGTGCCAGCAGCTTTAGACAGGGGGGAAATGAGCAGTTCTTC. Protein product: CASSFRQGGNEQFF.

The chain links TRBV7-9 to TRBJ2-7; 9 nucleotides match TRBD2. The CDR3 covers 14 residues. V trimming: 11 bases; J trimming: 0 bases; junction bases outside the gene matches: 8. The germline CDR1 and CDR2 sequences are SEHNR and FQNEAQ (reference sequence). CDR3 DNA sequence: TGTGCCTGTGGCGGGGGGGAAATCTCCTACGAGCAGTACTTC. It is translated as CACGGGEISYEQYF.

V and J are TRBV15 and TRBJ1-5; a possible D gene is TRBD1 (6 bases). Germline V gene lookup returns CDR1 LNHNV and CDR2 YYDKDF (reference sequence). The CDR3 consists of 14 residues. Between the trimmed V and J ends, which lost 9 bases and 1 base, there was a span of 13 bases. The CDR3 sequence: CATVQGGSNQPQHF. The CDR3 nucleotides read TGTGCCACGGTACAGGGTGGGAGCAATCAGCCCCAGCATTTT.

The CDR3 region has the DNA TGCAGCGTAGGGACAGGTGACGATGGACCCCAGCATTTT. The encoded protein is CSVGTGDDGPQHF. This sequence joins TRBV29-1 and TRBJ1-5; 8 nucleotides match TRBD1. CDR3 size: 13 residues. The V segment lost 6 bases and the J segment 10 bases; nucleotides outside the gene matches: 11. Germline V gene sequence: CDR1 SQVTM, CDR2 ANQGSEA.

CDR3 sequence: CASSPPGGQGGQPQHF. CDR3 DNA sequence: TGTGCCAGCTCACCACCGGGAGGACAGGGCGGTCAGCCCCAGCATTTT. The chain employs TRBV18 and TRBJ1-5, with 8 nucleotides matching TRBD1. This CDR3 has 16 residues. Per germline, CDR1 KGHSH and CDR2 LQKENI. Germline trimming cut 0 bases from V and 6 bases from J; bases unmatched to any gene: 7.

This chain connects TRBV14 to TRBJ2-5; D is unresolved. Germline lookup yields CDR1 SGHDN and CDR2 FVKESK. The CDR3 runs to 16 residues. V was cut by 2 bases and J by 4 bases, with 17 bases left in between. CDR3: CASSQLRHPYLETQYF. The CDR3 region has the DNA TGTGCCAGCAGCCAACTCAGACACCCATACTTAGAGACCCAGTACTTC.

This clone is a singleton in its sample. This chain uses TRBV12-3 or TRBV12-4 with TRBJ1-6; D is undetermined. The CDR3 has 13 amino acids. The ends were cut back, 7 bases at V and 10 bases at J, with 14 bases in the middle. The DNA of the CDR3 is TGTGCCAGCACTATAGGAAGACTATCACCCCTCCACTTT. This sequence encodes CASTIGRLSPLHF.

The J gene is TRBJ2-3, the V gene TRBV27, with 9 bases matching TRBD2. From germline, CDR1 is MNHEY and CDR2 SMNVEV (reference sequence). The CDR3 length is 14 residues. V shed 6 bases, J shed 2 bases, and the junction held 3 bases outside the gene matches. This chain's CDR3 is CASRIAGATDTQYF. The CDR3 nucleotides read TGTGCCAGCAGAATAGCGGGAGCCACAGATACGCAGTATTTT.

This rearrangement joins TRBV29-1 to TRBJ2-3; possibly TRBD2 for D (6 bases). Trimming removed 1 base from V and 6 bases from J, with 17 bases in between. This CDR3 comprises 15 residues. CDR1 is SQVTM, CDR2 ANQGSEA, per germline. CDR3 sequence reads: CSVEGRRDSLDTQYF. Here the CDR3 DNA reads TGCAGCGTTGAAGGGAGGCGGGATTCGTTGGATACGCAGTATTTT.

The chain carries TRBV6-6 and TRBJ2-6; 9 bases fit TRBD2. Germline trimming cut 5 bases from V and 0 bases from J; bases unmatched to any gene: 8. Germline V gene data show CDR1 as MNHNY and CDR2 as SVGAGI (reference sequence). CDR3 length equals 18 residues. The CDR3 loop is CASSRDLAGVSGANVLTF. CDR3 nucleotides: TGTGCCAGCAGTCGGGACTTAGCGGGAGTCTCTGGGGCCAACGTCCTGACTTTC.

This clone appeared a single time. The chain is built from TRBV3-1 (or the pseudogene TRBV3-2) and TRBJ1-2, with 11 bases matching TRBD1. Germline CDR1 LGHDT, CDR2 YNNKEL (reference sequence). The CDR3 is made up of 15 amino acids. V dropped 4 bases and J dropped 6; count of bases not matched to a gene: 7. The CDR3 bases are TGTGCCAGCAGCCCATGGACAGGGGGCGCGGATGGCTACACCTTC. It codes for CASSPWTGGADGYTF.

This clone was counted ten times or more. The rearrangement joins TRBV28 to TRBJ1-2, with D perhaps matching TRBD1 (6 bases). Between the trimmed V and J ends, which lost 6 bases and 3 bases, there was a span of 23 bases. The germline gives CDR1 MDHEN, CDR2 SYDVKM. This CDR3 is built from 17 residues. The CDR3 loop is CASSGRGEAAGDYGYTF. CDR3 bases: TGTGCCAGCAGCGGTCGTGGTGAGGCGGCAGGGGACTATGGCTACACCTTC.

J is TRBJ1-2 and V is TRBV5-1; 7 bases are a match to TRBD1. From germline, CDR1 is SGHRS and CDR2 YFSETQ. V dropped 0 bases and J dropped 1; count of bases not matched to a gene: 12. The CDR3 contains 18 residues. The CDR3 nucleotides read TGCGCCAGCAGCTTGGCCCCGGGACAGCTAACCGATAACTATGGCTACACCTTC. It encodes CASSLAPGQLTDNYGYTF.

The V gene is TRBV28, the J gene TRBJ2-7; TRBD2 matches at 10 bases. The CDR3 has 16 amino acids. Germline V gives CDR1 MDHEN, CDR2 SYDVKM. V lost 2 bases to trimming and J lost 3 bases; unmatched junction nucleotides: 7. The CDR3 DNA reads as TGTGCCAGCAGTTTAGTACGGACTAGCGGTCTCTACGAGCAGTACTTC. Residues: CASSLVRTSGLYEQYF. The variable domain in full, with the rest retrieved from reference TRBV28 and TRBJ2-7, is DVKVTQSSRYLVKRTGEKVFLECVQDMDHENMFWYRQDPGLGLRLIYFSYDVKMKEKGDIPEGYSVSREKKERFSLILESASTNQTSMYLCASSLVRTSGLYEQYFGPGTRLTVT.

The V gene is TRBV5-5, the J gene TRBJ1-2; TRBD1 agrees at 7 bases. The V gene end was trimmed by 5 bases and the J gene end by 3 bases; junction bases not matched to a gene: 4. There are 13 residues in the CDR3. Germline CDR1 SGHKS, CDR2 YYEKEE (reference sequence). Here the CDR3 reads CASRYTGDYGYTF. CDR3 DNA sequence: TGTGCCAGCAGATACACAGGGGACTATGGCTACACCTTC.

This chain links TRBV27 with TRBJ2-7; D is perhaps TRBD1 (6 bases). Germline loops: CDR1 MNHEY, CDR2 SMNVEV (reference sequence). The CDR3 runs 13 residues. Trimming shortened V by 6 bases and J by 6 bases, and 15 bases separated the two germline ends. CDR3 amino acids: CASRITQGTEQYF. The CDR3 DNA follows: TGTGCCAGCAGAATAACACAGGGCACCGAGCAGTACTTC.

The chain has TRBV5-5 and TRBJ2-1, with D possibly being TRBD2 (6 bases). The germline CDR1 and CDR2 sequences are SGHKS and YYEKEE (reference sequence). CDR3 size: 13 residues. Trimming stripped 4 bases from V and 3 bases from J, with 8 bases between. The CDR3 DNA reads as TGTGCCAGCAGCCTGGGACTCTACAATGAGCAGTTCTTC. Protein sequence: CASSLGLYNEQFF.